Listed here are 30 T cell receptor beta chains from one sample, sequenced in a study of chemoradiotherapy in HPV16-positive cancers. Some clones are missing from TCRdb's copy, which holds only in-frame ones; the method was immunoSEQ multiplex PCR. The sample includes about 68,000 clones, more than 70% of them seen just once. The source material was blood, sampled from a patient who underwent chemoradiotherapy. Every receptor here comes from a human donor with HPV-associated anogenital cancer.

The V and J genes are TRBV18 and TRBJ2-3; the match to TRBD1 covers 7 bases. The CDR3 runs 16 residues. V was clipped by 3 bases and J by 4 bases; unmatched bases: 10. Germline values: CDR1 KGHSH, CDR2 LQKENI. This chain's CDR3 is CASSPRQGPVPDTQYF. As DNA, the CDR3 is TGTGCCAGCTCACCCCGACAGGGCCCCGTTCCAGATACGCAGTATTTT.

V and J are TRBV5-1 and TRBJ1-4; a possible D gene is TRBD1 (5 bases). Deletions cut 0 bases from V and 10 bases from J, with 13 bases between. Germline CDR1 is SGHRS and CDR2 is YFSETQ. This CDR3 region has 14 residues. CDR3 coding DNA: TGCGCCAGCAGCTTGGATCAGGGATTCGTAAAACTGTTTTTT. Amino acids: CASSLDQGFVKLFF.

V gene TRBV5-1 combines with J gene TRBJ2-2, with D possibly matching TRBD1 (6 bases). CDR3 length: 15 residues. Looked up from germline, CDR1 is SGHRS and CDR2 is YFSETQ. V lost 7 bases and J lost 2, with 15 bases in between. As DNA, the CDR3 is TGCGCCAGCCAAACCGGGACAACAAACACCGGGGAGCTGTTTTTT. Its protein is CASQTGTTNTGELFF.

This rearrangement joins TRBV9 to TRBJ1-2; D may be TRBD1 (6 bases). The CDR3 runs 13 residues. Germline lookup yields CDR1 SGDLS and CDR2 YYNGEE. V lost 3 bases and J lost 5, with 11 bases in between. The CDR3 loop reads CASSAGHPYGYTF. In DNA form, the CDR3 reads TGTGCCAGCAGCGCGGGACATCCATATGGCTACACCTTC. Using reference TRBV9 and TRBJ1-2 for the parts outside the CDR3, the full variable domain is DSGVTQTPKHLITATGQRVTLRCSPRSGDLSVYWYQQSLDQGLQFLIQYYNGEERAKGNILERFSAQQFPDLHSELNLSSLELGDSALYFCASSAGHPYGYTFGSGTRLTVV.

This clone appeared once. The CDR3 here is CASSFSLGGGRDTQYF. DNA of the CDR3: TGTGCCAGCAGTTTTTCTCTTGGGGGGGGGAGAGATACGCAGTATTTT. The chain recombines TRBV28 with TRBJ2-3; 7 bases line up with TRBD2. Per the germline V gene, CDR1 is MDHEN and CDR2 is SYDVKM. The CDR3 is made up of 16 amino acids. Trimming removed 3 bases from V and 5 bases from J; junction bases left unmatched: 11.

The CDR3 bases are TGCAGCGTTGTAGCTGGACAGGGGGACCACTATGGCTACACCTTC. Residues: CSVVAGQGDHYGYTF. The rearrangement uses TRBV29-1 and TRBJ1-2; 10 bases line up with TRBD1. V gave up 4 bases and J gave up 3 bases; unmatched junction bases: 8. The germline V gene has CDR1 SQVTM and CDR2 ANQGSEA. The CDR3 loop spans 15 amino acids.

This sequence joins TRBV5-1 and TRBJ2-1; D is unresolved. This CDR3 is 13 amino acids long. Trimming removed 7 bases at V and 6 bases at J, with 14 bases between. Looked up from germline, CDR1 is SGHRS and CDR2 is YFSETQ. The CDR3 DNA reads TGCGCCAGCCGCCCAAACGTAGGCAATGAGCAGTTCTTC. Translated, it gives CASRPNVGNEQFF.

This chain joins TRBV6-1 and TRBJ2-7, with D tentatively TRBD1 (6 bases). Per the germline V gene, CDR1 is MNHNS and CDR2 is SASEGT. This CDR3 is 15 amino acids long. Trimming stripped 6 bases from V and 0 bases from J, with 15 bases between. The CDR3 DNA follows: TGTGCCAGCAGGGGGGCGGCCGCAAGCTCCTACGAGCAGTACTTC. It encodes CASRGAAASSYEQYF.

This clone occurred once. The rearrangement joins TRBV9 to TRBJ1-1; 10 bases agree with TRBD1. V was clipped by 3 bases and J by 1 base; unmatched bases: 6. The CDR3 extends over 16 amino acids. Germline CDR1 is SGDLS and CDR2 is YYNGEE. Here the CDR3 reads CASSAQTGGGNTEAFF. CDR3 sequence (DNA): TGTGCCAGCAGCGCCCAGACAGGGGGCGGGAACACTGAAGCTTTCTTT.

V gene TRBV7-3 combines with J gene TRBJ2-7; the D call may be TRBD1 or TRBD2 (6 bases each). The CDR3 consists of 13 residues. V lost 6 bases and J lost 6, with 15 bases in between. CDR1 is SGHTA and CDR2 is FQGTGA in the germline V gene. CDR3 coding DNA: TGTGCCAGCAGATCATCACAGGGAGGCGAGCAGTACTTC. Translation: CASRSSQGGEQYF.

The J gene is TRBJ1-4, the V gene TRBV5-1; D not resolved. This CDR3 has 14 amino acids. V lost 1 base, J lost 3 bases, and 7 bases lay in between. Germline assignment: CDR1 SGHRS and CDR2 YFSETQ. The CDR3 loop is CASSLIGANEKLFF. The DNA for the CDR3 is TGCGCCAGCAGCTTGATAGGAGCTAATGAAAAACTGTTTTTT.

This clone was seen a few times. This rearrangement joins TRBV6-5 to TRBJ2-1; no firm D call. CDR1 MNHEY and CDR2 SVGAGI come from the germline V gene. The CDR3 has 13 residues. The V end was cut by 0 bases, the J end by 5 bases, with 5 bases between. The CDR3 nucleotides read TGTGCCAGCAGTTACTCTCAGAACAATGAGCAGTTCTTC. Its translation is CASSYSQNNEQFF.

The chain has TRBV7-2 and TRBJ1-6; 9 bases are shared with TRBD1. The V gene's germline CDR1 is SGHTA and CDR2 FQGNSA. This CDR3 is built from 15 residues. Trimming removed 4 bases from V and 9 bases from J; junction bases left unmatched: 7. The CDR3 region is CASSSTGTGRSPLHF. CDR3 coding DNA: TGTGCCAGCAGCTCCACCGGGACAGGGCGTTCACCCCTCCACTTT.

The genes are TRBV9 and TRBJ1-5; a possible D gene is TRBD1 (6 bases). CDR1 and CDR2 (germline): SGDLS, YYNGEE. The CDR3 consists of 14 residues. V was shortened by 3 bases and J by 1 base, with 8 bases between the two germline ends. Here the CDR3 DNA reads TGTGCCAGCAGCGCGCAGGGGAGCAATCAGCCCCAGCATTTT. It encodes CASSAQGSNQPQHF.

V gene TRBV6-5 combines with J gene TRBJ1-6; tentative D call: TRBD1 (5 bases). Germline CDR1 and CDR2: MNHEY and SVGAGI. The CDR3 runs to 15 residues. Trimming took 6 bases from V and 5 from J, leaving 14 bases between them. CDR3 residues: CASRPGGGDNSPLHF. CDR3 nucleotides: TGTGCCAGCAGGCCCGGGGGGGGTGATAATTCACCCCTCCACTTT.

The chain carries TRBV6-5 and TRBJ2-1, with 11 bases identical to TRBD2. The length of the CDR3 is 16 residues. Losses at the gene ends were 2 bases for V and 3 bases for J; bases not matched to a gene: 3. CDR1 MNHEY and CDR2 SVGAGI come from the germline V gene. The CDR3 nucleotides read TGTGCCAGCAGTTACGGGGGACTAGCGGACTACAATGAGCAGTTCTTC. Residues: CASSYGGLADYNEQFF.

This clone was recorded a few times. The chain has TRBV5-1 and TRBJ1-5, with 7 bases that match TRBD1. After removal of 0 bases from V and 9 bases from J, the junction contained 6 bases not matched to a gene. Germline assignment: CDR1 SGHRS and CDR2 YFSETQ. This CDR3 spans 14 amino acids. CDR3 protein: CASSLGQGRAPQHF. Here the CDR3 DNA reads TGCGCCAGCAGCTTGGGACAGGGTAGGGCGCCCCAGCATTTT.

The chain carries TRBV5-1 and TRBJ2-7; D remains unclear. V lost 3 bases and J lost 0, with 7 bases in between. Germline V lookup: CDR1 SGHRS, CDR2 YFSETQ. The CDR3 loop spans 13 amino acids. The DNA for the CDR3 is TGCGCCAGCAGCTCGACAAGCTCCTACGAGCAGTACTTC. Encoded protein: CASSSTSSYEQYF.

The chain joins TRBV27 to TRBJ2-3, with a possible D match to TRBD1 (6 bases). The CDR3 consists of 14 residues. Germline values: CDR1 MNHEY, CDR2 SMNVEV (reference sequence). The ends were cut back, 6 bases at V and 2 bases at J, with 12 bases in the middle. The CDR3 DNA reads TGTGCCAGCAGAACGGACAGTTCCACAGATACGCAGTATTTT. Its translation: CASRTDSSTDTQYF.

V is TRBV2 and J is TRBJ2-1, with 7 nucleotides matching TRBD1. J gave up 0 bases and V 6 bases, and 8 bases lay outside the gene matches. The CDR3 totals 16 residues. The germline V gene has CDR1 SNHLY and CDR2 FYNNEI. As DNA, the CDR3 is TGTGCCAGCAGCCATGACAGGGTAAGCTCCTACAATGAGCAGTTCTTC. It specifies CASSHDRVSSYNEQFF.

In DNA form, the CDR3 reads TGTGCCAGTAGTCTCCCCTGGACTAACTATGGCTACACCTTC. Translated: CASSLPWTNYGYTF. The J gene is TRBJ1-2, the V gene TRBV19; D unresolved. The CDR3 runs 14 residues. Looked up from germline, CDR1 is LNHDA and CDR2 is SQIVND (reference sequence). V lost 5 bases and J lost 0, with 10 bases in between.

This chain uses TRBV6-5 with TRBJ1-2; D unclear. CDR3 size: 14 residues. The germline V and J ends were trimmed by 2 bases and 3 bases, with 10 bases remaining between them. CDR1 is MNHEY, CDR2 SVGAGI, per germline. The CDR3 protein is CASSYSPSYYGYTF. The CDR3 DNA reads TGTGCCAGCAGTTACAGCCCCAGCTACTATGGCTACACCTTC.

The J gene is TRBJ1-2, the V gene TRBV6-5; D might be TRBD1 (5 bases). The CDR3 covers 16 residues. Deletions cut 0 bases from V and 4 bases from J, with 15 bases between. The germline gives CDR1 MNHEY, CDR2 SVGAGI. CDR3 coding DNA: TGTGCCAGCAGTTACTCGGGATCAATGGGACTCTATGGCTACACCTTC. Translated: CASSYSGSMGLYGYTF.

This clone was seen a few times. The gene calls are TRBV10-3 and TRBJ2-7; 9 bases map to TRBD2. In germline, CDR1 is ENHRY, CDR2 SYGVKD. Losses at the gene ends were 6 bases for V and 0 bases for J; bases not matched to a gene: 3. The CDR3 runs to 14 residues. Written as DNA, the CDR3 is TGTGCCATCAGCGGACTAGCGAGCTCCTACGAGCAGTACTTC. This encodes CAISGLASSYEQYF.

The CDR3 DNA reads as TGTGCCAGCAGCTCGGGACTAGCGGGGGACGAGCAGTACTTC. It translates to CASSSGLAGDEQYF. This chain links TRBV7-3 with TRBJ2-7, with TRBD2 identical over 14 bases. The CDR3 length is 14 residues. J gave up 5 bases and V 4 bases, and 1 base lay outside the gene matches. Germline CDR1 SGHTA, CDR2 FQGTGA.

This chain connects TRBV19 to TRBJ2-7, with a possible D match to TRBD1 (6 bases). V lost 4 bases, J lost 5 bases, and 12 bases lay in between. The CDR3 has 13 amino acids. Germline lookup yields CDR1 LNHDA and CDR2 SQIVND (reference sequence). The CDR3 region has the DNA TGTGCCAGTAGTAGGGGGCTCGGGAACGAGCAGTACTTC. This sequence encodes CASSRGLGNEQYF.

This clone was observed a single time. J is TRBJ2-5 and V is TRBV5-1; 11 nucleotides match TRBD2. Germline loops: CDR1 SGHRS, CDR2 YFSETQ. The CDR3 runs 16 residues. Trimming removed 3 bases from V and 5 bases from J; junction bases left unmatched: 9. CDR3 DNA sequence: TGCGCCAGCAGCTCTAGCGGGGGGTCCCTTTGGGAGACCCAGTACTTC. Its translation: CASSSSGGSLWETQYF.

In DNA form, the CDR3 reads TGTGCCAGCAGTTTCACCGGGACTAGCGGGACCGAGCAGTTCTTC. This sequence encodes CASSFTGTSGTEQFF. The V call is TRBV28, the J call TRBJ2-1, with 13 bases identical to TRBD2. The CDR3 spans 15 residues. J lost 10 bases, V lost 3 bases, and 6 bases had no gene match. The germline CDR1 and CDR2 sequences are MDHEN and SYDVKM.

V and J are TRBV27 and TRBJ1-6; 9 nucleotides agree with TRBD1. From germline, CDR1 is MNHEY and CDR2 SMNVEV (reference sequence). Trimming at V came to 5 bases and at J to 10 bases, leaving 12 bases not matched to a gene. This CDR3 contains 16 residues. CDR3 DNA sequence: TGTGCCAGCAGTCCAGGGGACAGGGTTTTAGGGTCACCCCTCCACTTT. Protein: CASSPGDRVLGSPLHF.

This rearrangement joins TRBV29-1 to TRBJ1-1; a possible D gene is TRBD1 (6 bases). With 5 bases removed from V and 8 bases from J, the gap between germline ends came to 12 bases. CDR1 and CDR2 from the germline V gene are SQVTM and ANQGSEA. The CDR3 is made up of 11 amino acids. CDR3 coding DNA: TGCAGCGTTCAAGGACAGCCAGAAGCTTTCTTT. Protein: CSVQGQPEAFF.